This T cell receptor (beta chain) was documented in a study of neurological immune-mediated disorders. General study points: Falling below healthy controls, multiple sclerosis showed the least TCR clonal expansion, while HTLV-1-associated myelopathy showed the most.

Comments on this clonotype: Its antigen remains unidentified. Its ends do not fully match the called genes, so a read error is possible.

Synthesis of cDNA was performed by 5'RACE using 10-nucleotide random UMIs. TCRdb re-analysed the 5' RACE reads in MiXCR, keeping a single row per CDR3 protein. The repertoire holds about 44,000 distinct CDR3 sequences, with roughly 21% as singletons. Regarding time point: technical triplicate 3. From 2 million PBMCs stored at -80 C, the unsorted libraries were generated. The material sequenced was PBMCs. This sequence originates from a man aged 55-75 years with HTLV-1-associated myelopathy (HAM/TSP).

The CDR3 sequence: CAGRKGTSGWGTDTQYF. DNA of the CDR3: TGTGCCGGCAGGAAAGGGACTAGCGGTTGGGGCACAGATACGCAGTATTTT. The V call is TRBV5-5, the J call TRBJ2-3, with TRBD2 matching over 11 bases. The CDR3 totals 17 residues. Germline CDR1 SGHKS, CDR2 YYEKEE (reference sequence). Full variable domain (missing parts from reference TRBV5-5 and TRBJ2-3): DAGVTQSPTHLIKTRGQQVTLRCSPISGHKSVSWYQQVLGQGPQFIFQYYEKEERGRGNFPDRFSARQFPNYSSELNVNALLLGDSALYLCAGRKGTSGWGTDTQYFGPGTRLTVL.